Listed here are 21 T cell receptor beta chains from one sample, sequenced in a study of preoperative IRX-2 immunotherapy in early breast cancer. TCRdb's copy holds only in-frame clones and misses some; the assay was immunoSEQ multiplex PCR. The sample includes a few thousand clones, 78% of them seen just once. Stated treatment: preoperative locoregional IRX-2 cytokine immunotherapy. The specimen was tumor tissue, collected after IRX-2 immunotherapy. The receptors shown here come from a human donor with breast cancer.

The chain uses TRBV19 and TRBJ2-3; unclear D gene. This CDR3 spans 13 amino acids. Germline V gene lookup returns CDR1 LNHDA and CDR2 SQIVND (reference sequence). Trimming stripped 10 bases from V and 6 bases from J, with 17 bases between. CDR3 residues: CATNLQPTDTQYF. Here the CDR3 DNA reads TGTGCCACTAACTTACAGCCCACGGATACGCAGTATTTT.

V usage is TRBV6-8 and J usage is TRBJ1-4, with D possibly TRBD1 on 6 matching bases. V dropped 6 bases and J dropped 8 bases, with 19 bases sitting between them. The CDR3 is made up of 15 amino acids. Looked up from germline, CDR1 is MNHGY and CDR2 is SAAAGT. CDR3 protein: CASRAITGSEEKLFF. CDR3 nucleotide sequence: TGTGCCAGCAGGGCGATTACAGGGTCAGAAGAAAAACTGTTTTTT.

J is TRBJ2-1 and V is TRBV7-6; D is uncertain. Germline values: CDR1 SGHVS, CDR2 FNYEAQ. V gave up 8 bases and J gave up 1 base, with 18 bases separating them. The CDR3 loop spans 16 amino acids. The CDR3: CASQSSPQMSYNEQFF. CDR3 in DNA: TGTGCCAGCCAGTCGTCTCCCCAAATGTCCTACAATGAGCAGTTCTTC. Variable domain in full (rest from reference TRBV7-6 and TRBJ2-1): GAGVSQSPRYKVTKRGQDVALRCDPISGHVSLYWYRQALGQGPEFLTYFNYEAQQDKSGLPNDRFSAERPEGSISTLTIQRTEQRDSAMYRCASQSSPQMSYNEQFFGPGTRLTVL.

The rearrangement joins TRBV11-3 to TRBJ1-1; D is perhaps TRBD1 (5 bases). CDR1 and CDR2 from the germline V gene are SGHNT and YENEEA. The CDR3 has 15 amino acids. Trimming pared 4 bases from V and 5 bases from J, leaving 17 bases between. CDR3 in amino acids: CASSSISGRGTEAFF. The CDR3 DNA follows: TGTGCCAGCAGCTCCATATCGGGGCGGGGGACTGAAGCTTTCTTT. Using reference TRBV11-3 and TRBJ1-1 for the parts outside the CDR3, the full variable domain is EAGVVQSPRYKIIEKKQPVAFWCNPISGHNTLYWYLQNLGQGPELLIRYENEEAVDDSQLPKDRFSAERLKGVDSTLKIQPAELGDSAVYLCASSSISGRGTEAFFGQGTRLTVV.

The V and J genes are TRBV6-8 and TRBJ1-2; the D is unclear. V lost 3 bases and J lost 6, with 11 bases in between. This CDR3 contains 13 residues. Looked up from germline, CDR1 is MNHGY and CDR2 is SAAAGT. CDR3 amino acids: CASSYIAGNGYTF. As DNA, the CDR3 is TGTGCCAGCAGTTATATCGCTGGGAATGGCTACACCTTC.

The rearrangement joins TRBV11-3 to TRBJ2-7, with 8 nucleotides matching TRBD2. This CDR3 has 15 amino acids. With V trimmed by 7 bases and J by 6 bases, 14 bases remained unmatched. Germline V gene data show CDR1 as SGHNT and CDR2 as YENEEA. The CDR3 sequence: CASTESGAGVGEQYF. CDR3 nucleotides: TGTGCCAGCACCGAAAGTGGAGCGGGAGTGGGCGAGCAGTACTTC.

This clone was found a few times. The chain links TRBV11-3 to TRBJ2-6; D remains ambiguous. Germline V gene lookup returns CDR1 SGHNT and CDR2 YENEEA. The V end was cut by 0 bases, the J end by 4 bases, with 7 bases between. The CDR3 has 15 residues. CDR3 nucleotide sequence: TGTGCCAGCAGCTTAGATTGGGTAGGGGCCAACGTCCTGACTTTC. The encoded protein is CASSLDWVGANVLTF. The variable domain in full, with the rest retrieved from reference TRBV11-3 and TRBJ2-6, is EAGVVQSPRYKIIEKKQPVAFWCNPISGHNTLYWYLQNLGQGPELLIRYENEEAVDDSQLPKDRFSAERLKGVDSTLKIQPAELGDSAVYLCASSLDWVGANVLTFGAGSRLTVL.

The rearrangement uses TRBV7-1 and TRBJ1-2; D gene unclear. TRBV7-1 carries the ORF label, with uncertain function. This CDR3 comprises 13 residues. The V end lost 5 bases, the J end lost 4 bases, and 11 bases lay between the germline ends. CDR3 sequence: CASSTHGFYGYTF. The CDR3 DNA is TGTGCCAGCAGCACACACGGATTCTATGGCTACACCTTC.

The gene calls are TRBV11-3 and TRBJ2-6; D is ambiguous. CDR1 and CDR2 (germline): SGHNT, YENEEA. Trimming shortened V by 3 bases and J by 0 bases, and 12 bases separated the two germline ends. The CDR3 extends over 17 amino acids. CDR3 nucleotide sequence: TGTGCCAGCAGCTTGGGCGCCCCCCACTCTGGGGCCAACGTCCTGACTTTC. This sequence encodes CASSLGAPHSGANVLTF.

This sequence joins TRBV14 and TRBJ1-1, with TRBD1 matching over 7 bases. V lost 0 bases to trimming and J lost 6 bases; unmatched junction nucleotides: 10. The germline gives CDR1 SGHDN, CDR2 FVKESK. The CDR3 loop spans 16 amino acids. The CDR3 coding sequence is TGTGCCAGCAGCCAAGATCAGGGGGGGCCGATAGCTGAAGCTTTCTTT. Its protein is CASSQDQGGPIAEAFF.

The CDR3 protein is CATREDRTNNEQFF. CDR3 nucleotide sequence: TGTGCCACCAGGGAGGACCGAACCAACAATGAGCAGTTCTTC. The rearrangement joins TRBV15 to TRBJ2-1, with D tentatively TRBD2 (5 bases). V was pared by 6 bases and J by 5 bases, with 14 bases between. The CDR3 loop spans 14 amino acids. Germline V gene data show CDR1 as LNHNV and CDR2 as YYDKDF (reference sequence).

V is TRBV6-8 and J is TRBJ2-1; 14 bases fit TRBD2. V shed 2 bases and J 10 bases; nucleotides not matched to a gene: 13. The CDR3 runs to 18 residues. Germline V gives CDR1 MNHGY, CDR2 SAAAGT. CDR3 DNA: TGTGCCAGCAGTTACCGCTCGGGGACTAGCGGGAGAAGAGAGGAGCAGTTCTTC. It translates to CASSYRSGTSGRREEQFF.

The chain employs TRBV6-8 and TRBJ2-5; TRBD1 matches 11 bases. Per the germline V gene, CDR1 is MNHGY and CDR2 is SAAAGT. The CDR3 runs 15 residues. The V segment lost 5 bases and the J segment 2 bases; nucleotides outside the gene matches: 4. As DNA, the CDR3 is TGTGCCAGCAGTGTGCGGGACAGGGGGCAAGAGACCCAGTACTTC. The encoded protein is CASSVRDRGQETQYF.

This rearrangement joins TRBV5-1 to TRBJ1-1; no reliable D call. The ends were cut back, 0 bases at V and 3 bases at J, with 12 bases in the middle. The CDR3 has 15 amino acids. The V gene's germline CDR1 is SGHRS and CDR2 YFSETQ. The CDR3, as DNA: TGCGCCAGCAGCTTGGAGGTCGGAGTCGACACTGAAGCTTTCTTT. This sequence encodes CASSLEVGVDTEAFF.

The chain carries TRBV11-3 and TRBJ1-4; TRBD1 aligns across 7 bases. This CDR3 region has 14 residues. Germline V gene data show CDR1 as SGHNT and CDR2 as YENEEA. J gave up 8 bases and V 4 bases, and 7 bases lay outside the gene matches. Written as DNA, the CDR3 is TGTGCCAGCAGCTCCACAGGGGCTGGGGAAAAACTGTTTTTT. Protein product: CASSSTGAGEKLFF.

This clone was counted a few times. The rearrangement joins TRBV19 to TRBJ1-3, with TRBD1 identical over 8 bases. CDR1 is LNHDA, CDR2 SQIVND, per germline (reference sequence). The CDR3 spans 16 residues. J lost 3 bases, V lost 3 bases, and 7 bases had no gene match. CDR3 residues: CASSIQGAKYGNTIYF. The CDR3 DNA is TGTGCCAGTAGTATCCAGGGGGCGAAATATGGAAACACCATATATTTT.

Turning to this clone: The junction departs from germline at one end; a sequencing error may be responsible. The chain is built from TRBV18 and TRBJ1-5, with D uncertain. The germline V gene encodes CDR1 KGHSH and CDR2 LQKENI. The CDR3 has 15 amino acids. For the CDR3, the DNA is TGTGCCAGCTCACTGAGAGTTGGAATCAATCAACCCCAGCATTTT. Protein: CASSLRVGINQPQHF.

V gene TRBV7-8 combines with J gene TRBJ1-1; the D is unclear. The V and J ends lost 11 bases and 5 bases respectively, with 18 bases between them. CDR3 size: 13 residues. The germline CDR1 and CDR2 sequences are SGHVS and FQNEAQ. The CDR3 loop reads CAAGRGVGTEAFF. The CDR3 coding sequence is TGTGCCGCGGGCCGGGGTGTAGGTACTGAAGCTTTCTTT.

This clone came up a few times. The chain employs TRBV5-1 and TRBJ2-6, with D unresolved. V lost 3 bases and J lost 1, with 5 bases in between. The germline V gene encodes CDR1 SGHRS and CDR2 YFSETQ. This CDR3 is 14 amino acids long. The CDR3 is CASSWLSGANVLTF. In DNA form, the CDR3 reads TGCGCCAGCAGCTGGTTATCTGGGGCCAACGTCCTGACTTTC.

This clone has just a few counts. The chain joins TRBV6-8 to TRBJ1-1; no reliable D call. In germline, CDR1 is MNHGY, CDR2 SAAAGT. This CDR3 is built from 14 residues. Trimming cost V 8 bases and J 0 bases, with 13 bases left between them. CDR3 DNA sequence: TGTGCCAGCCTTCTAACCCGACTGAACACTGAAGCTTTCTTT. Protein sequence: CASLLTRLNTEAFF.

The chain recombines TRBV7-6 with TRBJ2-7; D gene uncertain. V was pared by 3 bases and J by 3 bases, with 18 bases between. The length of the CDR3 is 16 residues. Germline values: CDR1 SGHVS, CDR2 FNYEAQ. The CDR3 loop is CASSFDTAAKNYEQYF. The CDR3 DNA reads TGTGCCAGCAGCTTTGATACCGCAGCGAAAAACTACGAGCAGTACTTC.